The rows below give T cell receptor beta chains drawn from one sample of a study of OX40 agonist ivuxolimab in advanced cancers. Method: immunoSEQ multiplex PCR; TCRdb's copy keeps in-frame clones and lacks some. The table includes just under 75,000 clones, about 94% detected once. The sequences come from CD4+ or CD8+ T cells sorted from blood, collected in a trial of the OX40 agonist ivuxolimab. The receptors were sampled from an adult with an advanced solid tumor such as melanoma, head and neck, liver or kidney cancer. Each CDR3 is given with its conserved first and last residue. A D gene is named only where the DNA matches it firmly. Only some rows state a clone size, as once, few, many or a class for expanded clones.

d_call j_call v_call clone_size cdr3_nt cdr3_aa
NA TRBJ2-5 TRBV2 NA TGTGCCAGCAGTGAGTCCGGGATTCAAGAGACCCAGTACTTC CASSESGIQETQYF
TRBD2 TRBJ2-3 TRBV7-2 NA TGTGCCAGCAGCCCCGGACTAGCGGCCACAGATACGCAGTATTTT CASSPGLAATDTQYF
TRBD2 TRBJ2-1 TRBV30 NA TGTGCCTGGGAACTAGCGGGAGGTCGGAATGAGCAGTTCTTC CAWELAGGRNEQFF
NA TRBJ2-7 TRBV2 NA TGTGCCGGCTGCCCACAGGGCGAGGTATCCCACGAGCAGTACTTC CAGCPQGEVSHEQYF
NA TRBJ1-1 TRBV7-2 NA TGTGCCAGCAGCCCGAAACTCGGGGGAAACACTGAAGCTTTCTTT CASSPKLGGNTEAFF
TRBD1 TRBJ2-7 TRBV5-4 NA TGTGCCAGCAGCTTGAGGGGGACAGGTTCCTACGAGCAGTACTTC CASSLRGTGSYEQYF
NA TRBJ2-7 TRBV2 once TGTGCCAGCAGCCCAAACGGGATCTACGAGCAGTACTTC CASSPNGIYEQYF
NA TRBJ1-1 TRBV4-2 NA TGTGCCAGCAGCCCTACGGGAGGACAGCTGAACACTGAAGCTTTCTTT CASSPTGGQLNTEAFF
TRBD1 TRBJ1-5 TRBV5-1 once TGCGCCAGCAGCTTTACAGGGGATAGCAATCAGCCCCAGCATTTT CASSFTGDSNQPQHF
TRBD1 TRBJ1-4 TRBV4-1 once TGCGCCAGCAGCCAAGACTTGAGCGGGACAGGGAATGAAAAACTGTTTTTT CASSQDLSGTGNEKLFF
NA TRBJ2-1 TRBV2 NA TGTGCCAGCAGTGAAGAGGACGCAAAGAATGAGCAGTTCTTC CASSEEDAKNEQFF
TRBD1 TRBJ1-5 TRBV5-1 NA TGCGCCAGCAGCCCCCAGACAGGGAAGGGTCAGCCCCAGCATTTT CASSPQTGKGQPQHF
TRBD2 TRBJ2-1 TRBV5-4 NA TGTGCCAGCAGCTCGAAAGAATATACTAGCGGCTCCTACAATGAGCAGTTCTTC CASSSKEYTSGSYNEQFF
TRBD1 TRBJ2-5 TRBV7-2 NA TGTGCCAGCAGCTTAAACAGGGGAGTGCAAGAGACCCAGTACTTC CASSLNRGVQETQYF
NA TRBJ1-1 TRBV27 NA TGTGCCAGCAGTGGGCCTTCAAGACAAGCTTTCTTT CASSGPSRQAFF
NA TRBJ2-1 TRBV5-8 NA TGTGCCAGCAGCTTGCTATGGGCCCCCAGCAATGAGCAGTTCTTC CASSLLWAPSNEQFF
NA TRBJ2-7 TRBV11-2 NA TGTGCCAGCAGCTTAGTTGAGGGGAGCGAGCAGTACTTC CASSLVEGSEQYF
NA TRBJ2-5 TRBV14 few TGTGCCAGCAGCCAATCTACCTCCGTTGGGCAAGAGACCCAGTACTTC CASSQSTSVGQETQYF
TRBD2 TRBJ2-3 TRBV18 NA TGTGCCAGCTCACCGATAGCGGGAGAGGATACGCAGTATTTT CASSPIAGEDTQYF
NA TRBJ1-4 TRBV19 NA TGTGCCAGTAGTATAGACGGGGGAGAAGGTGAAAAACTGTTTTTT CASSIDGGEGEKLFF
TRBD1 TRBJ1-1 TRBV27 NA TGTGCCAGCAGTTTATCTTGGACAGGAGGGGAAGCTTTCTTT CASSLSWTGGEAFF
NA TRBJ1-1 TRBV6-5 NA TGTGCCAGCAGAGGAACAGGGTGGAACACTGAAGCTTTCTTT CASRGTGWNTEAFF
NA TRBJ1-2 TRBV30 NA TGTGCCTGGAGCGGACAGTTCTATGGCTACACCTTC CAWSGQFYGYTF
NA TRBJ1-5 TRBV27 NA TGTGCCAGCAGTTTCCAGGGCGGGACGCAGCCCCAGCATTTT CASSFQGGTQPQHF
NA TRBJ1-2 TRBV29-1 NA TGCAGCGTTGAAAGTCGGGCAGGGATGGATGGCTACACCTTC CSVESRAGMDGYTF
NA TRBJ1-2 TRBV6-5 few TGTGCCAGCAGTTACTCGGGGGCGCGGGGCTATGGCTACACCTTC CASSYSGARGYGYTF
TRBD1 TRBJ1-4 TRBV19 NA TGTGCCAGTAGTCCTGGACAGGACGGAAAACTGTTTTTT CASSPGQDGKLFF
TRBD2 TRBJ2-7 TRBV6-5 NA TGTGCCAGCAGCCCCGGGACTAGCGGGTCGAAAGAGCAGTACTTC CASSPGTSGSKEQYF
NA TRBJ2-7 TRBV23-1 few TGCGACAAGGACTCCTACGAGCAGTACTTC CDKDSYEQYF
TRBD2 TRBJ2-5 TRBV19 once TGTGCCAGTAGTCTCGGACTAGCGGGAGCCCAAGAGACCCAGTACTTC CASSLGLAGAQETQYF
TRBD2 TRBJ2-7 TRBV6-5 NA TGTGCCAGCAGTATGGGAGGGACTGCCAGCTACGAGCAGTACTTC CASSMGGTASYEQYF
TRBD2 TRBJ2-3 TRBV5-1 once TGCGCCAGCAGCTTGCCGACTAGCGGGAGCGGCGAGGGTAGAGATACGCAGTATTTT CASSLPTSGSGEGRDTQYF
NA TRBJ2-7 TRBV29-1 NA TGCAGCGTTGAGGTCGTATTGGGATACGAGCAGTACTTC CSVEVVLGYEQYF